One and the same sample provided the 20 T cell receptor beta chains below, sequenced in a study of T cells in Graves' hyperthyroidism and ophthalmopathy. Researchers amplified the TCR beta CDR3 regions from RNA transcripts. When the TCR CDR3 underwent first-round RT-PCR, the HTBI primer set was used. In TCRdb, the multiplex PCR reads were re-called with MiXCR into one record per CDR3 protein. This table has under 400,000 distinct CDR3 sequences, approximately 15% appearing once. Source material: blood. The source is a woman aged 55-69 years with Graves' hyperthyroidism.

This clonotype was picked up many times. The chain recombines TRBV5-1 with TRBJ2-7; D is perhaps TRBD2 (6 bases). Germline CDR1 and CDR2: SGHRS and YFSETQ. Trimming took 4 bases from V and 0 from J, leaving 23 bases between them. This CDR3 has 18 residues. The CDR3, as DNA: TGCGCCAGCAGCCTATTCCCCAACGCGGGACTTACCTCCTACGAGCAGTACTTC. This sequence encodes CASSLFPNAGLTSYEQYF.

The rearrangement joins TRBV20-1 to TRBJ1-2, with D possibly TRBD1 on 5 matching bases. The CDR3 extends over 17 amino acids. The ends were cut back, 8 bases at V and 8 bases at J, with 33 bases in the middle. CDR1 and CDR2 from the germline V gene are DFQATT and SNEGSKA (reference sequence). CDR3: CSSLALGSGLGVGGYTF. The CDR3 DNA reads TGCAGTAGCCTAGCCTTAGGGTCGGGTTTGGGGGTAGGAGGCTACACCTTC.

This clonotype was recorded at least ten times. The rearrangement joins TRBV6-1 to TRBJ2-5, with 10 bases identical to TRBD1. This CDR3 comprises 17 residues. The junction had 9 bases not matched to a gene; V was cut back by 3 bases and J by 2 bases. Germline V gene sequence: CDR1 MNHNS, CDR2 SASEGT. The DNA for the CDR3 is TGTGCCAGCAGTGACGGTTTGACAGGGGGCGAACAAGAGACCCAGTACTTC. It specifies CASSDGLTGGEQETQYF.

This clonotype appeared many times. This chain uses TRBV12-3 or TRBV12-4 with TRBJ2-7; TRBD2 aligns across 13 bases. The junction had 4 bases not matched to a gene; V was cut back by 4 bases and J by 7 bases. This CDR3 comprises 14 residues. The DNA of the CDR3 is TGTGCCAGCAGTTGGACTAGCGGGAGTGTGGAGCAGTACTTC. This encodes CASSWTSGSVEQYF.

This clonotype was counted many times. The genes are TRBV5-1 and TRBJ2-7, with TRBD1 identical over 9 bases. J gave up 7 bases and V 0 bases, and 8 bases lay outside the gene matches. This CDR3 comprises 15 residues. Germline V lookup: CDR1 SGHRS, CDR2 YFSETQ. The CDR3 DNA reads as TGCGCCAGCAGCTTGGAACAGGGGGCATTTCGGGAGCAGTACTTC. Amino acids: CASSLEQGAFREQYF.

In this sample, this clonotype turned up many times. V is TRBV6-4 and J is TRBJ1-1; the match to TRBD1 covers 8 bases. Germline-derived CDR1 and CDR2 are MRHNA and SNTAGT. After removal of 0 bases from V and 4 bases from J, the junction contained 4 bases not matched to a gene. There are 15 residues in the CDR3. The CDR3 reads CASSDSTTGGTEAFF. The CDR3 region has the DNA TGTGCCAGCAGTGACTCTACAACAGGGGGCACTGAAGCTTTCTTT.

This clonotype was detected only a few times. This sequence joins TRBV15 and TRBJ2-5; D is perhaps TRBD1 (6 bases). The CDR3 consists of 17 residues. V was shortened by 2 bases and J by 1 base, with 17 bases between the two germline ends. Germline CDR1 is LNHNV and CDR2 is YYDKDF (reference sequence). In DNA, the CDR3 is TGTGCCACCAGCAGACCGGGCCTTGGACAGCCCCAAGAGACCCAGTACTTC. It yields the protein CATSRPGLGQPQETQYF.

Only a few counts were recorded for this clonotype. The chain is built from TRBV5-5 and TRBJ2-1, with 9 bases lining up with TRBD2. The CDR3 extends over 14 amino acids. Per the germline V gene, CDR1 is SGHKS and CDR2 is YYEKEE (reference sequence). The V and J ends lost 0 bases and 15 bases, in that order; junction bases with no gene match: 10. CDR3 region: CASSLGGASGILFF. In DNA, the CDR3 is TGTGCCAGCAGCTTGGGTGGGGCTAGCGGGATCCTGTTCTTC.

This clonotype has just a few counts. CDR3 residues: CSVGSSGGSYNEQFF. CDR3 bases: TGCAGCGTCGGTTCTAGCGGGGGGTCCTACAATGAGCAGTTCTTC. The chain has TRBV29-1 and TRBJ2-1; 11 positions match TRBD2. This CDR3 is built from 15 residues. The trim removed 6 bases at V and 1 base at J, leaving 5 bases unmatched. Germline V gene data show CDR1 as SQVTM and CDR2 as ANQGSEA.

This clonotype was seen many times. The chain links TRBV5-1 to TRBJ1-6, with unresolved D. CDR3 length equals 14 residues. Germline lookup yields CDR1 SGHRS and CDR2 YFSETQ. V was trimmed by 0 bases and J by 9 bases, leaving 10 bases between them. For the CDR3, the DNA is TGCGCCAGCAGCTTGGCCAGGCCGGGTTCACCCCTCCACTTT. Its protein product is CASSLARPGSPLHF.

This clonotype showed up many times. The gene calls are TRBV12-3 or TRBV12-4 and TRBJ2-3; 8 positions match TRBD1. Germline trimming cut 5 bases from V and 2 bases from J; bases unmatched to any gene: 3. The CDR3 sequence is 14 residues long. For the CDR3, the DNA is TGTGCCAGCAGTCCTCAGGGGGCCACAGATACGCAGTATTTT. Amino acids: CASSPQGATDTQYF.

This clonotype was seen repeatedly, ten times or more. The chain uses TRBV18 and TRBJ1-1; tentatively, D is TRBD1 (5 bases). Trimming stripped 6 bases from V and 10 bases from J, with 18 bases between. The length of the CDR3 is 13 residues. Germline lookup yields CDR1 KGHSH and CDR2 LQKENI. This chain's CDR3 is CASSPGTFGGAFF. The CDR3 nucleotides are TGTGCCAGCTCCCCTGGGACCTTTGGGGGAGCTTTCTTT.

The chain combines TRBV19 with TRBJ2-3; 9 nucleotides align to TRBD1. The CDR3 covers 13 residues. Germline-derived CDR1 and CDR2 are LNHDA and SQIVND (reference sequence). V lost 3 bases and J lost 10; bases outside the gene matches: 5. CDR3 DNA: TGTGCCAGTAGTATTGGGACAGGGTTCGCGCAGTATTTT. Residues: CASSIGTGFAQYF.

This clonotype was seen at least ten times. This chain's CDR3 is CASSLEAGYNEQFF. CDR3 nucleotide sequence: TGCGCCAGCAGCTTGGAAGCGGGGTACAATGAGCAGTTCTTC. The J gene is TRBJ2-1, the V gene TRBV5-1; TRBD2 matches 7 bases. Looked up from germline, CDR1 is SGHRS and CDR2 is YFSETQ. J gave up 4 bases and V 0 bases, and 1 base lay outside the gene matches. The CDR3 runs to 14 residues.

This clonotype came up many times. CDR3 sequence (DNA): TGTGCCAGCAGCCAAGATCGGGTAGCGGCCCAGGGGGAGACCCAGTACTTC. It translates to CASSQDRVAAQGETQYF. The chain links TRBV3-1 to TRBJ2-5, with D tentatively TRBD1 or TRBD2 (6 bases each). The germline V gene has CDR1 LGHDT and CDR2 YNNKEL (reference sequence). V was pared by 0 bases and J by 5 bases, with 19 bases between. This CDR3 has 17 residues.

This clonotype was seen repeatedly, ten times or more. The chain combines TRBV5-1 with TRBJ1-1; a weak D match, TRBD1 (5 bases). Germline values: CDR1 SGHRS, CDR2 YFSETQ. With 3 bases removed from V and 11 bases from J, the gap between germline ends came to 14 bases. The CDR3 consists of 12 residues. The CDR3 protein is CASSSGVGDAFF. The CDR3 region has the DNA TGCGCCAGCAGCTCCGGGGTCGGGGACGCTTTCTTT.

This clonotype was counted at least ten times. The chain is built from TRBV27 and TRBJ1-1; 10 nucleotides agree with TRBD1. Germline V gene data show CDR1 as MNHEY and CDR2 as SMNVEV (reference sequence). CDR3 length: 15 residues. J lost 7 bases, V lost 5 bases, and 10 bases had no gene match. CDR3 loop: CASSARQGALREAFF. The CDR3 nucleotides are TGTGCCAGCAGTGCCAGACAGGGGGCCCTGCGTGAAGCTTTCTTT.

This clonotype was seen a few times. This sequence may be a read error, since a much larger clone differs from it by one base. This sequence joins TRBV20-1 and TRBJ2-7; 8 nucleotides align to TRBD2. The V gene's germline CDR1 is DFQATT and CDR2 SNEGSKA (reference sequence). The CDR3 is 14 amino acids. Trimming cost V 3 bases and J 3 bases; bases outside gene matches: 7. CDR3 bases: TGCAGTGCTAGGGGACTAGTTAGAAGCTACGAGCAGTACTTC. Its translation: CSARGLVRSYEQYF.

This clonotype was seen at least ten times. The V and J genes are TRBV2 and TRBJ2-1; the match to TRBD2 covers 8 bases. The germline CDR1 and CDR2 sequences are SNHLY and FYNNEI. The CDR3 has 15 residues. V was clipped by 7 bases and J by 0 bases; unmatched bases: 5. CDR3 bases: TGTGCCAGCATCACCGGGACTAGCTCCTACAATGAGCAGTTCTTC. Residues: CASITGTSSYNEQFF. The entire variable domain, with the rest obtained from reference TRBV2 and TRBJ2-1, is as follows: EPEVTQTPSHQVTQMGQEVILRCVPISNHLYFYWYRQILGQKVEFLVSFYNNEISEKSEIFDDQFSVERPDGSNFTLKIRSTKLEDSAMYFCASITGTSSYNEQFFGPGTRLTVL.

This clonotype appeared many times. The CDR3 DNA reads TGTGCCAGCAGCCGCGGACTAGCGGGAACTAGCACAGATACGCAGTATTTT. Translated, it gives CASSRGLAGTSTDTQYF. The chain combines TRBV12-3 or TRBV12-4 with TRBJ2-3; TRBD2 agrees at 12 bases. V shed 6 bases and J 0 bases; nucleotides not matched to a gene: 7. The CDR3 contains 17 residues.